This passage covers 20 T cell receptor beta chains from one sample sequenced in a study of OX40 agonist ivuxolimab in advanced cancers. Assay used: immunoSEQ multiplex PCR; TCRdb lists only in-frame clones, some missing. The sample includes roughly 89,000 clones, roughly 93% of them seen just once. The source material was CD4+ or CD8+ T cells sorted from blood, sampled in a trial of the OX40 agonist ivuxolimab. The source is an adult with an advanced solid tumor such as melanoma, head and neck, liver or kidney cancer.

J is TRBJ1-5 and V is TRBV4-1; 12 bases are shared with TRBD1. V dropped 1 base and J dropped 2; count of bases not matched to a gene: 12. CDR3 size: 20 residues. Germline-derived CDR1 and CDR2 are MGHRA and YSYEKL. The CDR3 loop is CASSQVPGDRGRIGNQPQHF. Here the CDR3 DNA reads TGCGCCAGCAGCCAAGTACCCGGGGACAGGGGGCGCATCGGCAATCAGCCCCAGCATTTT.

J is TRBJ1-4 and V is TRBV2; TRBD1 might be the D (6 bases). V was trimmed by 7 bases and J by 8 bases, leaving 20 bases between them. CDR3 length: 15 residues. Germline-derived CDR1 and CDR2 are SNHLY and FYNNEI. Here the CDR3 DNA reads TGTGCCAGCAAGCAACTACAGGGCCATGGCGAAAAACTGTTTTTT. This encodes CASKQLQGHGEKLFF.

This clone was detected once. This chain uses TRBV2 with TRBJ1-3; TRBD1 is a possible D gene (5 bases). In germline, CDR1 is SNHLY, CDR2 FYNNEI. The CDR3 sequence is 15 residues long. V lost 1 base, J lost 7 bases, and 14 bases lay in between. CDR3 coding DNA: TGTGCCAGCAGTGAAGGTCGACAGCCGGGGAACACCATATATTTT. It yields the protein CASSEGRQPGNTIYF.

The J gene is TRBJ1-4, the V gene TRBV19; 7 nucleotides align to TRBD1. This CDR3 has 14 amino acids. In germline, CDR1 is LNHDA, CDR2 SQIVND (reference sequence). V trimming: 6 bases; J trimming: 7 bases; junction bases outside the gene matches: 8. The CDR3 DNA sequence: TGTGCCAGTAGCAGGGGGGCAGGAGGTGAAAAACTGTTTTTT. Translated, it gives CASSRGAGGEKLFF.

This clone was observed a few times. The chain is built from TRBV11-2 and TRBJ2-7; 10 positions match TRBD1. The V segment lost 5 bases and the J segment 3 bases; nucleotides outside the gene matches: 4. This CDR3 is built from 14 residues. CDR1 and CDR2 from the germline V gene are SGHAT and FQNNGV. The CDR3 loop is CASSRDRGGYEQYF. In DNA form, the CDR3 reads TGTGCCAGCAGCCGGGACAGGGGTGGCTACGAGCAGTACTTC. Full variable domain (rest looked up from reference TRBV11-2 and TRBJ2-7): EAGVAQSPRYKIIEKRQSVAFWCNPISGHATLYWYQQILGQGPKLLIQFQNNGVVDDSQLPKDRFSAERLKGVDSTLKIQPAKLEDSAVYLCASSRDRGGYEQYFGPGTRLTVT.

The chain employs TRBV7-2 and TRBJ1-1; maybe TRBD1 (6 bases). V dropped 4 bases and J dropped 1 base, with 10 bases sitting between them. This CDR3 has 14 residues. Germline V gene lookup returns CDR1 SGHTA and CDR2 FQGNSA. The CDR3 DNA is TGTGCCAGCAGCTCCGGACAGCAGAACACTGAAGCTTTCTTT. The encoded protein is CASSSGQQNTEAFF. Full variable domain (outside the CDR3, taken from reference TRBV7-2 and TRBJ1-1): GAGVSQSPSNKVTEKGKDVELRCDPISGHTALYWYRQSLGQGLEFLIYFQGNSAPDKSGLPSDRFSAERTGGSVSTLTIQRTQQEDSAVYLCASSSGQQNTEAFFGQGTRLTVV.

This sequence joins TRBV7-2 and TRBJ2-1; 12 bases are shared with TRBD2. The CDR3 length is 16 residues. The V and J ends lost 2 bases and 6 bases, in that order; junction bases with no gene match: 5. Germline V gene sequence: CDR1 SGHTA, CDR2 FQGNSA. CDR3 coding DNA: TGTGCCAGCAGCTTACTTGCGGGACTAGCGGGCAATGAGCAGTTCTTC. Translation gives CASSLLAGLAGNEQFF.

The chain recombines TRBV19 with TRBJ1-5; 10 nucleotides line up with TRBD1. This CDR3 is built from 16 residues. V was pared by 4 bases and J by 1 base, with 4 bases of the junction left unmatched. Germline loops: CDR1 LNHDA, CDR2 SQIVND (reference sequence). Here the CDR3 reads CASSRSDRGSNQPQHF. CDR3 sequence (DNA): TGTGCCAGTAGTAGATCGGACAGGGGGAGCAATCAGCCCCAGCATTTT. The full variable domain, with the rest looked up from reference TRBV19 and TRBJ1-5, is DGGITQSPKYLFRKEGQNVTLSCEQNLNHDAMYWYRQDPGQGLRLIYYSQIVNDFQKGDIAEGYSVSREKKESFPLTVTSAQKNPTAFYLCASSRSDRGSNQPQHFGDGTRLSIL.

The V gene is TRBV7-2, the J gene TRBJ2-2; possibly TRBD1 or TRBD2 for D (5 bases each). V was pared by 4 bases and J by 5 bases, with 14 bases between. CDR1 and CDR2 from the germline V gene are SGHTA and FQGNSA. This CDR3 has 15 amino acids. CDR3 region: CASSSSGGGTGELFF. In DNA, the CDR3 is TGTGCCAGCAGCTCAAGTGGTGGGGGAACCGGGGAGCTGTTTTTT.

In this sample, this clone turned up a few times. The rearrangement links TRBV11-2 to TRBJ1-2; the D is unclear. The CDR3 runs to 12 residues. Germline values: CDR1 SGHAT, CDR2 FQNNGV. Trimming removed 5 bases from V and 7 bases from J, with 11 bases in between. CDR3 residues: CASSPMGLGYTF. The CDR3 DNA reads as TGTGCCAGCAGCCCGATGGGCCTTGGCTACACCTTC. Full variable domain (remainder filled in from reference TRBV11-2 and TRBJ1-2): EAGVAQSPRYKIIEKRQSVAFWCNPISGHATLYWYQQILGQGPKLLIQFQNNGVVDDSQLPKDRFSAERLKGVDSTLKIQPAKLEDSAVYLCASSPMGLGYTFGSGTRLTVV.

The V gene is TRBV6-5, the J gene TRBJ1-4, with a tentative D call TRBD1 (5 bases). Germline assignment: CDR1 MNHEY and CDR2 SVGAGI. Between the trimmed V and J ends, which lost 8 bases and 0 bases, there was a span of 13 bases. The CDR3 has 15 residues. The CDR3 loop reads CASQGRSSTNEKLFF. In DNA, the CDR3 is TGTGCCAGCCAGGGTAGGAGTTCAACTAATGAAAAACTGTTTTTT.

The chain uses TRBV6-6 and TRBJ2-1; 7 bases fit TRBD2. The CDR3 extends over 15 amino acids. The J segment lost 6 bases and the V segment lost 1 base, leaving 6 bases of the junction unmatched. Germline loops: CDR1 MNHNY, CDR2 SVGAGI (reference sequence). The CDR3 DNA sequence: TGTGCCAGCAGTTACTTGGGGGAGGGCCCCAATGAGCAGTTCTTC. Translation: CASSYLGEGPNEQFF.

This chain links TRBV7-9 with TRBJ1-1; 9 bases agree with TRBD1. Germline trimming cut 5 bases from V and 10 bases from J; bases unmatched to any gene: 8. The CDR3 covers 13 residues. The V gene's germline CDR1 is SEHNR and CDR2 FQNEAQ (reference sequence). The chain's CDR3 is CASSPGQGRVAFF. As DNA, the CDR3 is TGTGCCAGCAGCCCGGGACAGGGTCGAGTAGCTTTCTTT.

The chain is built from TRBV14 and TRBJ2-5, with TRBD2 matching 14 bases. The length of the CDR3 is 16 residues. V was clipped by 5 bases and J by 5 bases; unmatched bases: 7. Germline CDR1 reads SGHDN; CDR2 reads FVKESK. The CDR3 DNA is TGTGCCAGCAGCAGGACTAGCGGGAGGCCCACGGAGACCCAGTACTTC. It yields the protein CASSRTSGRPTETQYF.

This clone was observed a few times. This chain uses TRBV19 with TRBJ1-1, with D possibly TRBD1 on 6 matching bases. CDR1 and CDR2 from the germline V gene are LNHDA and SQIVND (reference sequence). V lost 10 bases and J lost 1, with 16 bases in between. This CDR3 is 14 amino acids long. CDR3 bases: TGTGCCACCTCGGGGCGAGGGGGGAACACTGAAGCTTTCTTT. As protein: CATSGRGGNTEAFF. Based on the CDR3 plus reference TRBV19 and TRBJ1-1, the full variable domain is DGGITQSPKYLFRKEGQNVTLSCEQNLNHDAMYWYRQDPGQGLRLIYYSQIVNDFQKGDIAEGYSVSREKKESFPLTVTSAQKNPTAFYLCATSGRGGNTEAFFGQGTRLTVV.

This chain uses TRBV18 with TRBJ2-7, with 11 bases identical to TRBD1. Germline V gene data show CDR1 as KGHSH and CDR2 as LQKENI. V trimming: 5 bases; J trimming: 2 bases; junction bases outside the gene matches: 5. There are 15 residues in the CDR3. DNA for the CDR3: TGTGCCAGCTCAAACCGGGACAGGGGGGCCTACGAGCAGTACTTC. Translated, it gives CASSNRDRGAYEQYF.

The chain recombines TRBV7-9 with TRBJ2-3; TRBD1 is a possible D gene (5 bases). This CDR3 is built from 17 residues. Germline V gene lookup returns CDR1 SEHNR and CDR2 FQNEAQ (reference sequence). With 1 base removed from V and 4 bases from J, the gap between germline ends came to 18 bases. DNA of the CDR3: TGTGCCAGCAGCTTAGTGGCAGCCCTAAGGGGTTCAGATACGCAGTATTTT. It specifies CASSLVAALRGSDTQYF.

This clone was detected once. V and J are TRBV15 and TRBJ2-2; 11 bases match TRBD2. The CDR3 sequence is 17 residues long. V was pared by 3 bases and J by 6 bases, with 9 bases of the junction left unmatched. CDR1 LNHNV and CDR2 YYDKDF come from the germline V gene (reference sequence). CDR3 sequence: CATSREGLAEGAGELFF. The CDR3 bases are TGTGCCACCAGCAGGGAGGGACTAGCGGAGGGGGCCGGGGAGCTGTTTTTT.

The chain has TRBV11-2 and TRBJ2-7; tentative D call: TRBD1 (7 bases). The germline gives CDR1 SGHAT, CDR2 FQNNGV. The CDR3 is 15 residues long. V was shortened by 1 base and J by 3 bases, with 13 bases between the two germline ends. DNA for the CDR3: TGTGCCAGCAGCTTAGGGGCAGGGGGAGGCTACGAGCAGTACTTC. This translates into CASSLGAGGGYEQYF.

J is TRBJ2-1 and V is TRBV7-8; D is perhaps TRBD1 (6 bases). The V gene lost 5 bases and the J gene lost 9 bases, with 17 bases spanning the gap. Per germline, CDR1 SGHVS and CDR2 FQNEAQ. The CDR3 is 14 amino acids. Here the CDR3 reads CASSPGRGGREQFF. CDR3 DNA: TGTGCCAGCAGCCCCGGCCGAGGGGGTCGTGAGCAGTTCTTC.